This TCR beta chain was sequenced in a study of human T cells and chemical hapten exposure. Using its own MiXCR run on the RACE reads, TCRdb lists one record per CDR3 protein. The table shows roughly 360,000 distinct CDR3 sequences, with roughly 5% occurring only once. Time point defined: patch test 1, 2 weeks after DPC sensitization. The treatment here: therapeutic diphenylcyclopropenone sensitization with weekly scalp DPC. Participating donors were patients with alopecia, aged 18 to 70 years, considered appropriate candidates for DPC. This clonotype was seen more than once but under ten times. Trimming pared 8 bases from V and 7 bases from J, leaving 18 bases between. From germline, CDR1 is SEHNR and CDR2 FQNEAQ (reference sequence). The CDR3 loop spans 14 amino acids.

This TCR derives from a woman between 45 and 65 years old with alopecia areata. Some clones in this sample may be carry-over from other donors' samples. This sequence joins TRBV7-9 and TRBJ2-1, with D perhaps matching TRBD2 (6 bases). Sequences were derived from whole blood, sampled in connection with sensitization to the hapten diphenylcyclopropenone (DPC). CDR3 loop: CASEGTGQGNEQFF. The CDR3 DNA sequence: TGTGCCAGCGAGGGGACTGGCCAGGGAAATGAGCAGTTCTTC.